This T cell receptor (beta chain) stems from a study of blood T cell repertoires in COVID-19. The CDR3 has 13 residues. The V end was cut by 3 bases, the J end by 5 bases, with 11 bases between. CDR1 is DFQATT and CDR2 is SNEGSKA in the germline V gene (reference sequence). Here immunoSEQ multiplex PCR was the method, and the copy in TCRdb shows in-frame clones only, minus some. This sample carries over 250,000 clones, roughly 86% of them seen once, and the ten largest clones take roughly 1.9%. What was sequenced was PBMCs or T cells enriched from blood (not recorded which). This chain connects TRBV20-1 to TRBJ2-1; possibly TRBD2 for D (5 bases). This sequence was found in a woman aged 55-69 years who had recovered from COVID-19. This CDR3 is CSASRSGNNEQFF. For the CDR3, the DNA is TGCAGTGCTAGTCGATCCGGGAACAATGAGCAGTTCTTC.